This TCR beta chain stems from a study of cytomegalovirus exposure and HLA in healthy donors. Primers included in the PCR were 60 Vbeta and 13 Jbeta primers. Sequenced by immunoSEQ multiplex PCR; TCRdb stores in-frame clones only, minus some. The table lists about 160,000 clones, around 79% of them singletons. Germline V lookup: CDR1 MDHEN, CDR2 SYDVKM. V shed 4 bases and J 4 bases; nucleotides not matched to a gene: 10. The length of the CDR3 is 16 residues. The chain joins TRBV28 to TRBJ2-3; TRBD1 matches 8 bases. The receptor's source is a woman aged 40-49 years in good health and CMV-seronegative. The specimen was PBMCs. Here the CDR3 DNA reads TGTGCCAGCAGTTCAAGGGACAGGATCTACGCAGATACGCAGTATTTT. It yields the protein CASSSRDRIYADTQYF.